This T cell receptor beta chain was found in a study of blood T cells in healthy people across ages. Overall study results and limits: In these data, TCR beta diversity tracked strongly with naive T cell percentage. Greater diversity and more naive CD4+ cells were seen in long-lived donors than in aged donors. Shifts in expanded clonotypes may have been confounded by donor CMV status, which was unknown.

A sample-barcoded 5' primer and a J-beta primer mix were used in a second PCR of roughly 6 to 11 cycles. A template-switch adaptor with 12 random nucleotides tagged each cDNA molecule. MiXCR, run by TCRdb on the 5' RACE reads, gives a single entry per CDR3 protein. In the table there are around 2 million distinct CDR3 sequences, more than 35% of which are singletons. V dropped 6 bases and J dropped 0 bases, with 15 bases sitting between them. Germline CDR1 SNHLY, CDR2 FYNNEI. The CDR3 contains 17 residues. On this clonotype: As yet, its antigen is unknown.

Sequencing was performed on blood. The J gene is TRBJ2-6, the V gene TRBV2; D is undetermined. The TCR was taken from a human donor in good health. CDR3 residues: CASSKPGRYSGANVLTF. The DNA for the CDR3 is TGTGCCAGCAGCAAGCCGGGCCGATACTCTGGGGCCAACGTCCTGACTTTC.